Detailed here is one T cell receptor beta chain. Antigen unknown. This specimen belongs to a study of cytotoxic CD8 clonotypes in ibrutinib-treated CLL. V was clipped by 7 bases and J by 4 bases, with 16 bases between them. Germline CDR1 and CDR2: SGHTA and FQGNSA. The length of the CDR3 is 14 residues. Study-wide findings and caveats: Contraction or stability on treatment was seen for public clonotypes, which were uncommon. Sampling schedules were unmatched across sustained-remission and progressing patients.

Clones were read by immunoSEQ multiplex PCR, and TCRdb kept only the in-frame ones, dropping some. The sample has some 120,000 clones; under 90% are singletons. Sequences were derived from PBMCs, sampled after 24 months of ibrutinib treatment. The origin of this receptor is a human donor with chronic lymphocytic leukemia. The V gene is TRBV7-2, the J gene TRBJ1-2; possibly TRBD1 for D (5 bases). CDR3 sequence: CASIPGGGSYGYTF. The CDR3 nucleotides read TGTGCCAGCATCCCTGGGGGGGGGAGCTATGGCTACACCTTC.